Below are 13 T cell receptor beta chains sequenced from a single sample in a study of blood T cell repertoires in COVID-19 (dated by TCRdb to 2018 to 2021). The protocol used for the library was the immunoSEQ multiplex PCR assay. This is the immuneACCESS table as TCRdb keeps it, with only in-frame sequences that have V and J called. A part of the clones is gone; compared with another copy, unresolved V genes explain less than half, and the rest is unexplained. This sample is represented by approximately 130,000 clones; just under 85% of them were singletons. 13% of the sample is taken by the ten largest. The sequencing input was peripheral blood. Receptors were obtained from a human donor in a cohort sampled during active COVID-19.

This sequence joins TRBV19 and TRBJ2-1; 11 positions match TRBD2. Germline CDR1 reads LNHDA; CDR2 reads SQIVND (reference sequence). The CDR3 covers 15 residues. V trimming: 6 bases; J trimming: 6 bases; junction bases outside the gene matches: 7. The DNA for the CDR3 is TGTGCCAGTAGCCGACTAGCGGGGAGGGGCAATGAGCAGTTCTTC. Residues: CASSRLAGRGNEQFF.

The genes are TRBV27 and TRBJ1-2; 8 bases fit TRBD1. Germline values: CDR1 MNHEY, CDR2 SMNVEV (reference sequence). With 2 bases clipped from V and 4 bases from J, the junction kept 18 bases outside the gene matches. CDR3 length: 19 residues. The CDR3 is CASSLKVRGGTGIVYGYTF. The CDR3 DNA sequence: TGTGCCAGCAGTTTAAAGGTTCGAGGAGGGACAGGTATCGTCTATGGCTACACCTTC.

V is TRBV5-1 and J is TRBJ1-3; 9 bases line up with TRBD1. Germline trimming cut 4 bases from V and 0 bases from J; bases unmatched to any gene: 11. The CDR3 length is 18 residues. Germline V gene lookup returns CDR1 SGHRS and CDR2 YFSETQ. The DNA of the CDR3 is TGCGCCAGCAGCCTTCTCGGGACAGGGAGTTTCTCTGGAAACACCATATATTTT. It is translated as CASSLLGTGSFSGNTIYF. The full variable domain, its missing parts supplied by reference TRBV5-1 and TRBJ1-3, is KAGVTQTPRYLIKTRGQQVTLSCSPISGHRSVSWYQQTPGQGLQFLFEYFSETQRNKGNFPGRFSGRQFSNSRSEMNVSTLELGDSALYLCASSLLGTGSFSGNTIYFGEGSWLTVV.

This chain connects TRBV20-1 to TRBJ1-2, with TRBD1 as a possible D gene (6 bases). V was pared by 6 bases and J by 5 bases, with 10 bases between. Germline V lookup: CDR1 DFQATT, CDR2 SNEGSKA (reference sequence). The CDR3 has 11 residues. CDR3 protein: CSAGDTYGYTF. As DNA, the CDR3 is TGCAGTGCCGGGGACACATATGGCTACACCTTC.

The chain carries TRBV21-1 and TRBJ2-4; the tabulated D call, TRBD1, remains unverified against the DNA. TRBV21-1 constitutes a pseudogene. CDR3 length equals 19 residues. The CDR3 nucleotides read TGTGCCAGCAGCCCTGGGGGGACAGGGGGAGACGTAGCCAAAAACATTCAGTACTTC. It yields the protein CASSPGGTGGDVAKNIQYF.

This clone occurred many times. This chain uses TRBV4-1 with TRBJ2-5, with 12 bases fitting TRBD2. Germline CDR1 and CDR2: MGHRA and YSYEKL. The CDR3 extends over 18 amino acids. The V and J ends lost 1 base and 2 bases, in that order; junction bases with no gene match: 8. CDR3 sequence: CASSQGTSGAVLQETQYF. CDR3 bases: TGCGCCAGCAGCCAAGGGACTAGCGGGGCCGTATTACAAGAGACCCAGTACTTC.

This chain connects TRBV4-1 to TRBJ1-5; possible D gene TRBD1, 5 bases. Trimming left V 0 bases short and J 6 bases short, with 6 bases between. The CDR3 is 13 residues long. The germline CDR1 and CDR2 sequences are MGHRA and YSYEKL. CDR3 in amino acids: CASSQDRGQPQHF. CDR3 nucleotide sequence: TGCGCCAGCAGCCAAGATAGGGGTCAGCCCCAGCATTTT.

The chain has TRBV5-1 and TRBJ2-5; maybe TRBD1 (5 bases). Germline loops: CDR1 SGHRS, CDR2 YFSETQ. This CDR3 region has 14 residues. V lost 2 bases and J lost 1, with 9 bases in between. CDR3 coding DNA: TGCGCCAGCAGCTTCTCTGACAGCCAAGAGACCCAGTACTTC. It is translated as CASSFSDSQETQYF.

The CDR3 loop reads CASSPFYGGAYEQYF. The CDR3 DNA reads TGCGCCAGCAGCCCGTTTTACGGGGGGGCCTACGAGCAGTACTTC. The chain carries TRBV4-1 and TRBJ2-7, with 8 bases identical to TRBD2. Germline trimming cut 4 bases from V and 2 bases from J; bases unmatched to any gene: 7. This CDR3 has 15 residues. CDR1 is MGHRA and CDR2 is YSYEKL in the germline V gene.

This clone is a singleton in its sample. The chain links TRBV30 to TRBJ1-2; D remains ambiguous. Germline V gives CDR1 GTSNPN, CDR2 SVGIG (reference sequence). The V end lost 1 base, the J end lost 4 bases, and 10 bases lay between the germline ends. This CDR3 spans 13 amino acids. CDR3 residues: CAWSDGGFYGYTF. The CDR3 nucleotides read TGTGCCTGGAGTGATGGAGGTTTCTATGGCTACACCTTC.

The V gene is TRBV7-9, the J gene TRBJ1-2; maybe TRBD1 (5 bases). V gave up 5 bases and J gave up 4 bases, with 14 bases separating them. The CDR3 totals 14 residues. Germline values: CDR1 SEHNR, CDR2 FQNEAQ (reference sequence). CDR3 sequence reads: CASSETGASYGYTF. The CDR3 region has the DNA TGTGCCAGCAGCGAGACTGGGGCCAGCTATGGCTACACCTTC.

The chain recombines TRBV29-1 with TRBJ1-1, with a weak D call TRBD1 (5 bases). CDR3 length equals 13 residues. V was cut by 1 base and J by 3 bases, with 9 bases left in between. The V gene's germline CDR1 is SQVTM and CDR2 ANQGSEA. The CDR3 DNA sequence: TGCAGCGTTGAAGGACAGATGTACACTGAAGCTTTCTTT. Translated, it gives CSVEGQMYTEAFF. Full variable domain (remainder filled in from reference TRBV29-1 and TRBJ1-1): SAVISQKPSRDICQRGTSLTIQCQVDSQVTMMFWYRQQPGQSLTLIATANQGSEATYESGFVIDKFPISRPNLTFSTLTVSNMSPEDSSIYLCSVEGQMYTEAFFGQGTRLTVV.

This clone showed up just once. The rearrangement joins TRBV5-1 to TRBJ1-2; 7 nucleotides align to TRBD1. Germline V gene data show CDR1 as SGHRS and CDR2 as YFSETQ. The CDR3 contains 16 residues. V shed 3 bases and J 1 base; nucleotides not matched to a gene: 9. CDR3 bases: TGCGCCAGCAGCTGGGAAACCGACAGGGATAACTATGGCTACACCTTC. It codes for CASSWETDRDNYGYTF.